Reported below is one T cell receptor (beta chain). Antigen unknown. Naive CD8 populations comprised CD45RO-negative cells positively selected for CCR7, excluding terminally differentiated effector memory CD45RA+ cells. The sample is drawn from a study of shared clonotypes between healthy human individuals. Study-wide results and caveats: Across a few donors, naive CD4 shared around 5.1%, naive CD8 under 4%, memory CD4 roughly 2.5%, memory CD8 roughly 0.37%. Clonotypes shared by all four donors outscored non-shared clonotypes in generation probability.

The CDR3 has 11 amino acids. Germline trimming cut 3 bases from V and 12 bases from J; bases unmatched to any gene: 1. Germline V gene data show CDR1 as SGHDN and CDR2 as FVKESK. For every subset, genomic DNA was evenly distributed across several immunoSEQ plates. Produced via immunoSEQ multiplex PCR; TCRdb's table is partial and in-frame only. The table has roughly 850,000 clones, 90% to 98% seen once. Sequencing used naive CD8+ T cells sorted from blood. The rearrangement links TRBV14 to TRBJ1-4; 7 nucleotides agree with TRBD1. The sequence was obtained from a man younger than 45 in good health. The CDR3, as DNA: TGTGCCAGCAGCCAGGGGACAGAACTGTTTTTT. As protein: CASSQGTELFF.